This TCR beta chain was identified during a study of T cells in Graves' hyperthyroidism and ophthalmopathy. Per germline, CDR1 KGHSY and CDR2 FQNENV. V was pared by 6 bases and J by 9 bases, with 10 bases of the junction left unmatched. This CDR3 has 14 amino acids. This clonotype appeared once. This sequence may be a read error, since a much larger clone differs from it by one base. RNA transcripts yielded amplified TCR beta CDR3 regions. HTBI primers were employed in a first-round RT-PCR of the TCR CDR3. TCRdb independently ran MiXCR on the multiplex PCR reads; one entry per CDR3 protein. The sample shows over 500,000 distinct CDR3 sequences, 11% to 15% of them seen only once.

The chain combines TRBV16 with TRBJ1-2, with TRBD1 matching over 10 bases. The TCR was taken from a woman between 35 and 50 years old with Graves' hyperthyroidism. Sequencing used blood. CDR3 bases: TGTGCCAGCAGTCGAAGACAGGGGGCTAGTTGCTACACCTTC. This sequence encodes CASSRRQGASCYTF.